This T cell receptor beta chain emerged from a study of T-cell reconstitution after alpha-beta-depleted transplantation in children. The CDR3 spans 15 residues. V lost 8 bases and J 3 bases, leaving 18 bases between the germline ends. CDR1 SNHLY and CDR2 FYNNEI come from the germline V gene. This clonotype was found many times. The TCRbeta library was prepared with unique molecular identifiers. MiXCR, applied by TCRdb to the PCR reads, yields one record per CDR3 protein. The sample has around 250,000 distinct CDR3 sequences, almost 10% seen once. The source material was PBMCs from the stem cell graft donor, sampled from the stem cell graft. The chain recombines TRBV2 with TRBJ2-3, with D perhaps matching TRBD1 (5 bases). The clonotype comes from a human donor who donated a stem cell graft to a child with SCID. CDR3 nucleotides: TGTGCCAGCCTCCAGAGCAGGGCCCGGACAGATACGCAGTATTTT. Translated: CASLQSRARTDTQYF.